Below, 19 T cell receptor beta chains from the same sample are listed, as sequenced in a study of blood T cell repertoires in COVID-19. Only in-frame clones appear in the TCRdb table, and some are missing; sequencing was by immunoSEQ multiplex PCR. The profile shows tens of thousands of clones, roughly 82% of them singletons. The sequencing sample was made of peripheral blood. The receptors originated from a woman aged 80 or over with active or convalescent COVID-19.

Only one count was recorded for this clone. CDR3 loop: CASSYRRGERYEQYF. CDR3 DNA sequence: TGTGCCAGCAGTTACCGGCGGGGGGAACGCTACGAGCAGTACTTC. The V gene is TRBV6-2 or TRBV6-3, the J gene TRBJ2-7; 8 bases map to TRBD2. The germline gives CDR1 MNHEY, CDR2 SVGEGT. The CDR3 spans 15 residues. V gave up 2 bases and J gave up 3 bases; unmatched junction bases: 6.

V and J are TRBV7-3 and TRBJ2-1; the match to TRBD2 covers 9 bases. The CDR3 covers 15 residues. Trimming took 5 bases from V and 6 from J; bases not matched to a gene: 8. Per germline, CDR1 SGHTA and CDR2 FQGTGA. The CDR3 nucleotides are TGTGCCAGCAGCACGGGACTAGCAGCCCTCAATGAGCAGTTCTTC. This gives the protein CASSTGLAALNEQFF.

V gene TRBV7-2 combines with J gene TRBJ2-1; D may be TRBD2 (7 bases). This CDR3 comprises 15 residues. V lost 5 bases and J 8 bases, leaving 19 bases between the germline ends. The germline V gene encodes CDR1 SGHTA and CDR2 FQGNSA. The CDR3 DNA reads TGTGCCAGCAGCCCTCTTAGGGGGGGGCGGTATGAGCAGTTCTTC. It yields the protein CASSPLRGGRYEQFF.

This clone was counted between two and nine times. The CDR3 region has the DNA TGCAGTGCTAGTTCGGGGACTCTCGACAGAAGGGGTGAAGCTTTCTTT. Translation: CSASSGTLDRRGEAFF. The chain is built from TRBV20-1 and TRBJ1-1, with a possible D match to TRBD1 (5 bases). Deletions cut 3 bases from V and 7 bases from J, with 24 bases between. CDR1 and CDR2 (germline): DFQATT, SNEGSKA (reference sequence). CDR3 length: 16 amino acids.

V usage is TRBV14 and J usage is TRBJ1-2; weak D call: TRBD1 (5 bases). The V gene lost 2 bases and the J gene lost 0 bases, with 10 bases spanning the gap. Germline CDR1 is SGHDN and CDR2 is FVKESK. This CDR3 comprises 15 residues. CDR3 coding DNA: TGTGCCAGCAGCCAATTTCTGACAGCTAACTATGGCTACACCTTC. Translating gives CASSQFLTANYGYTF.

This chain uses TRBV6-5 with TRBJ2-2; 7 bases align to TRBD1. V was clipped by 6 bases and J by 7 bases; unmatched bases: 8. The CDR3 is made up of 14 amino acids. Germline values: CDR1 MNHEY, CDR2 SVGAGI. In DNA, the CDR3 is TGTGCCAGCAGGACAGGGATCAACGGCGGGGAGCTGTTTTTT. Protein product: CASRTGINGGELFF.

This clone was counted many times. This chain links TRBV3-1 (or the pseudogene TRBV3-2) with TRBJ2-2; 9 bases fit TRBD1. J was trimmed by 6 bases and V by 1 base; bases with no gene match: 12. The CDR3 covers 18 residues. Per the germline V gene, CDR1 is LGHDT and CDR2 is YNNKEL (reference sequence). The CDR3 DNA reads as TGTGCCAGCAGCCAAGGGAGAGAAGGACAGGGGAGGGCCGGGGAGCTGTTTTTT. It codes for CASSQGREGQGRAGELFF.

CDR3 sequence: CASSQGHGVWKETQYF. The CDR3 DNA follows: TGTGCCAGCAGCCAAGGACACGGGGTATGGAAAGAGACCCAGTACTTC. The V and J genes are TRBV14 and TRBJ2-5; D is possibly TRBD2 (5 bases). From germline, CDR1 is SGHDN and CDR2 FVKESK. Trimming took off 1 base at V and 3 bases at J, with 15 bases between the two ends. The CDR3 sequence is 16 residues long.

This sequence joins TRBV14 and TRBJ1-1; 11 bases map to TRBD1. With V trimmed by 0 bases and J by 8 bases, 17 bases remained unmatched. Germline values: CDR1 SGHDN, CDR2 FVKESK. CDR3 length: 19 amino acids. CDR3 DNA: TGTGCCAGCAGCCAAGACTGGTTGGACAGGGGGCTTTCTAGCGGCGAAGCTTTCTTT. This encodes CASSQDWLDRGLSSGEAFF.

The rearrangement uses TRBV18 and TRBJ1-4, with a weak D call TRBD1 (6 bases). Germline lookup yields CDR1 KGHSH and CDR2 LQKENI. The CDR3 sequence is 15 residues long. The V end was cut by 1 base, the J end by 8 bases, with 14 bases between. CDR3 loop: CASSPLQGQGEKLFF. The DNA for the CDR3 is TGTGCCAGCTCACCACTACAGGGCCAGGGCGAAAAACTGTTTTTT.

The chain has TRBV2 and TRBJ2-2; TRBD1 aligns across 7 bases. The germline gives CDR1 SNHLY, CDR2 FYNNEI. J was trimmed by 10 bases and V by 7 bases; bases with no gene match: 15. The CDR3 consists of 15 residues. This CDR3 reads CASTIDRATGTELFF. CDR3 coding DNA: TGTGCCAGCACCATAGACAGGGCCACAGGAACGGAGCTGTTTTTT.

This clone turned up a few times. This chain links TRBV27 with TRBJ1-1; possibly TRBD1 for D (6 bases). Germline CDR1 and CDR2: MNHEY and SMNVEV (reference sequence). Trimming shortened V by 3 bases and J by 11 bases, and 19 bases separated the two germline ends. The length of the CDR3 is 14 residues. The CDR3, as DNA: TGTGCCAGCAGTTTTTCAGTGACGGGGGGCGTGGCTTTCTTT. Residues: CASSFSVTGGVAFF.

This clone occurred a few times. The J gene is TRBJ1-6, the V gene TRBV2; perhaps TRBD1 as D (5 bases). V was pared by 0 bases and J by 10 bases, with 13 bases between. The CDR3 extends over 15 amino acids. Germline CDR1 reads SNHLY; CDR2 reads FYNNEI. Here the CDR3 DNA reads TGTGCCAGCAGTGAAGCGTATCTTGGGGCATCACCCCTCCACTTT. It is translated as CASSEAYLGASPLHF.

The chain recombines TRBV7-2 with TRBJ2-7, with D possibly matching TRBD2 (7 bases). The V gene's germline CDR1 is SGHTA and CDR2 FQGNSA. The V gene lost 1 base and the J gene lost 5 bases, with 12 bases spanning the gap. The CDR3 is made up of 14 amino acids. The chain's CDR3 is CASSLDGGADEQYF. CDR3 DNA sequence: TGTGCCAGCAGCTTAGATGGGGGGGCTGACGAGCAGTACTTC.

V and J are TRBV6-5 and TRBJ1-1, with a weak D call TRBD1 (6 bases). Germline V gives CDR1 MNHEY, CDR2 SVGAGI. CDR3 length equals 14 residues. Trimming removed 5 bases at V and 1 base at J, with 11 bases between. This CDR3 reads CASSHRESNTEAFF. The CDR3 DNA is TGTGCCAGCAGTCACAGGGAGTCGAACACTGAAGCTTTCTTT.

The chain joins TRBV6-6 to TRBJ1-2, with a tentative D call TRBD1 (5 bases). Germline CDR1 is MNHNY and CDR2 is SVGAGI (reference sequence). There are 16 residues in the CDR3. V was pared by 10 bases and J by 0 bases, with 21 bases between. CDR3 region: CATPAGGVRANYGYTF. As DNA, the CDR3 is TGTGCCACCCCAGCTGGGGGGGTAAGAGCTAACTATGGCTACACCTTC.

This clone was counted at least ten times. This chain joins TRBV5-6 and TRBJ2-7; possible D gene TRBD1, 6 bases. The CDR3 length is 14 residues. Deletions cut 1 base from V and 3 bases from J, with 11 bases between. Germline V gene data show CDR1 as SGHDT and CDR2 as YYEEEE. The CDR3 bases are TGTGCCAGCAGCTTGTCAGGGGTTGGCTACGAGCAGTACTTC. Translating gives CASSLSGVGYEQYF.

This chain links TRBV10-3 with TRBJ1-1; D gene uncertain. V was shortened by 10 bases and J by 2 bases, with 14 bases between the two germline ends. This CDR3 region has 13 residues. From germline, CDR1 is ENHRY and CDR2 SYGVKD. For the CDR3, the DNA is TGTGCCACTCTCTGGGAGGGAAACACTGAAGCTTTCTTT. Translated, it gives CATLWEGNTEAFF.

V gene TRBV9 combines with J gene TRBJ1-2; possible D gene TRBD1, 6 bases. CDR3 size: 14 residues. The V end was cut by 4 bases, the J end by 2 bases, with 12 bases between. From germline, CDR1 is SGDLS and CDR2 YYNGEE. CDR3 sequence: CASSRDTQNYGYTF. The CDR3 coding sequence is TGTGCCAGCAGCCGGGACACACAAAACTATGGCTACACCTTC.